The 13 T cell receptor beta chains reported below all come from one sample, sequenced in a study of blood T cell repertoires in COVID-19. The table came from immunoSEQ multiplex PCR; TCRdb's copy has only in-frame clones and leaves some out. The sample includes more than 200,000 clones, about 85% of them seen just once. The sample consisted of peripheral blood. Receptors originate from a man aged 18 to 29 with active or convalescent COVID-19.

V gene TRBV15 combines with J gene TRBJ2-3; D remains ambiguous. The CDR3 loop spans 15 amino acids. V was trimmed by 5 bases and J by 0 bases, leaving 12 bases between them. Germline CDR1 LNHNV, CDR2 YYDKDF (reference sequence). CDR3 DNA sequence: TGTGCCACCAGCTTCCCCCACAAGAGCACAGATACGCAGTATTTT. As protein: CATSFPHKSTDTQYF.

J is TRBJ1-2 and V is TRBV9, with TRBD1 as a possible D gene (6 bases). Germline CDR1 reads SGDLS; CDR2 reads YYNGEE. The ends were cut back, 0 bases at V and 3 bases at J, with 6 bases in the middle. This CDR3 spans 13 amino acids. The CDR3 DNA follows: TGTGCCAGCAGCGTAGGGACAGACTATGGCTACACCTTC. Translation gives CASSVGTDYGYTF.

V and J are TRBV7-3 and TRBJ2-2; 7 bases align to TRBD2. The CDR3 covers 17 residues. Germline trimming cut 1 base from V and 5 bases from J; bases unmatched to any gene: 10. Germline CDR1 reads SGHTA; CDR2 reads FQGTGA. CDR3 DNA sequence: TGTGCCAGCAGCTTAAGGGGTGGCGGGAGCGGAACCGGGGAGCTGTTTTTT. This sequence encodes CASSLRGGGSGTGELFF.

This chain links TRBV19 with TRBJ2-3; TRBD1 agrees at 8 bases. With 1 base clipped from V and 9 bases from J, the junction kept 3 bases outside the gene matches. Germline V CDR1 and CDR2: LNHDA, SQIVND (reference sequence). CDR3 length: 13 residues. CDR3 coding DNA: TGTGCCAGTAGTATAGTACAGGGGGACACGCAGTATTTT. Residues: CASSIVQGDTQYF.

This chain links TRBV19 with TRBJ1-5; the match to TRBD1 covers 7 bases. The CDR3 is made up of 16 amino acids. The junction had 13 bases not matched to a gene; V was cut back by 4 bases and J by 7 bases. Germline values: CDR1 LNHDA, CDR2 SQIVND (reference sequence). CDR3 coding DNA: TGTGCCAGTAGTACGCGACAGGGTGTATCAGAACAGCCCCAGCATTTT. It specifies CASSTRQGVSEQPQHF.

The V and J genes are TRBV6-1 and TRBJ1-5; the D gene is possibly TRBD1 (6 bases). This CDR3 is 14 amino acids long. Deletions cut 2 bases from V and 13 bases from J, with 18 bases between. In germline, CDR1 is MNHNS, CDR2 SASEGT. The CDR3 sequence is CASSESPQRDKQHF. As DNA, the CDR3 is TGTGCCAGCAGTGAATCACCTCAGCGGGACAAACAGCATTTT.

The chain joins TRBV4-3 to TRBJ2-5; D not resolved. V shed 5 bases and J shed 5 bases, with 12 bases lying between them. Per germline, CDR1 LGHNA and CDR2 YSLEER. CDR3 length equals 13 residues. Written as DNA, the CDR3 is TGCGCCAGCAGCTGGAGTATCCGGGAGACCCAGTACTTC. As protein: CASSWSIRETQYF.

Written as DNA, the CDR3 is TGTGCCAGCAGCCCAGGGGGTGCGGCCTACGAGCAGTACTTC. Encoded protein: CASSPGGAAYEQYF. The chain employs TRBV21-1 and TRBJ2-7; the table gives TRBD1 as D, unverified against the DNA. TRBV21-1 is a documented pseudogene. The CDR3 is 14 residues long.

The genes are TRBV5-1 and TRBJ2-5; D remains ambiguous. This CDR3 has 13 amino acids. Germline assignment: CDR1 SGHRS and CDR2 YFSETQ. V lost 2 bases and J 2 bases, leaving 7 bases between the germline ends. The CDR3 DNA follows: TGCGCCAGCAGCTTACTCGGTCAAGAGACCCAGTACTTC. Amino acid sequence: CASSLLGQETQYF.

The chain employs TRBV30 and TRBJ1-5; TRBD1 matches at 9 bases. Germline CDR1 reads GTSNPN; CDR2 reads SVGIG (reference sequence). This CDR3 region has 14 residues. J was trimmed by 6 bases and V by 7 bases; bases with no gene match: 10. The CDR3: CAFSGTGRFQPQHF. The CDR3 region has the DNA TGTGCCTTCTCCGGGACAGGGCGTTTTCAGCCCCAGCATTTT.

The V call is TRBV5-1, the J call TRBJ2-6; 7 positions agree with TRBD1. Germline lookup yields CDR1 SGHRS and CDR2 YFSETQ. This CDR3 is built from 18 residues. The V gene end was trimmed by 0 bases and the J gene end by 1 base; junction bases not matched to a gene: 7. The CDR3 DNA is TGCGCCAGCAGCTTGGGTGGGACAGATACATCTGGGGCCAACGTCCTGACTTTC. It translates to CASSLGGTDTSGANVLTF.

The chain combines TRBV5-5 with TRBJ2-7; 7 nucleotides align to TRBD2. The germline V gene encodes CDR1 SGHKS and CDR2 YYEKEE (reference sequence). The CDR3 totals 15 residues. V was clipped by 4 bases and J by 2 bases; unmatched bases: 9. The CDR3 DNA reads as TGTGCCAGCAGCCCGACTAGCCCCGAACCCTACGAGCAGTACTTC. Amino acid sequence: CASSPTSPEPYEQYF.

The V and J genes are TRBV11-2 and TRBJ1-4; D unresolved. The CDR3 covers 19 residues. Between the trimmed V and J ends, which lost 2 bases and 0 bases, there was a span of 19 bases. Germline assignment: CDR1 SGHAT and CDR2 FQNNGV. CDR3 loop: CASSLSVSRIYSTNEKLFF. In nucleotides, the CDR3 is TGTGCCAGCAGCTTATCGGTTTCCAGGATCTACTCAACTAATGAAAAACTGTTTTTT. Using reference TRBV11-2 and TRBJ1-4 for the parts outside the CDR3, the full variable domain is EAGVAQSPRYKIIEKRQSVAFWCNPISGHATLYWYQQILGQGPKLLIQFQNNGVVDDSQLPKDRFSAERLKGVDSTLKIQPAKLEDSAVYLCASSLSVSRIYSTNEKLFFGSGTQLSVL.